The entry below describes one T cell receptor beta chain. The data belong to a study of blood T cell repertoires in COVID-19. Overall study context: Sites in the United States, Italy and Spain provided acute and convalescent COVID-19 samples. PBMCs, B-cell-depleted T cells, or T cells provided the cDNA or gDNA that made up the material.

In the study's own analysis: Nucleated cell number was recorded as an estimate derived from reference gene primer amplification. Libraries were prepared by immunoSEQ multiplex PCR; TCRdb keeps only in-frame clonotypes and omits some of them. That table furnishes V, J and clone size, whereas the DNA furnished D and trimming. The repertoire holds some 94,000 clones, more than 75% seen once, with more than 0.95% in the top ten. Trimming took 2 bases from V and 1 from J, leaving 9 bases between them. The CDR3 has 15 residues. The V gene's germline CDR1 is LGHNA and CDR2 YNFKEQ. Sequenced sample: peripheral blood. This chain connects TRBV4-2 to TRBJ2-1; a possible D gene is TRBD1 (5 bases). The TCR sequence derives from a human donor in a cohort sampled during active COVID-19. In nucleotides, the CDR3 is TGTGCCAGCAGCCAACCTGACAGATCCTACAATGAGCAGTTCTTC. Amino acid sequence: CASSQPDRSYNEQFF.